This TCR beta chain was captured by sequencing in a study of early T cells in non-severe SARS-CoV-2 infection. Germline CDR1 reads SQVTM; CDR2 reads ANQGSEA. This CDR3 spans 14 amino acids. V dropped 5 bases and J dropped 0 bases, with 8 bases sitting between them. In TCRdb, the 5' RACE reads were re-called with MiXCR into one record per CDR3 protein. The sample contains about 22,000 distinct CDR3 sequences, approximately 4.5% of which appear only once. This receptor was obtained from an adult who was a healthcare worker with PCR-confirmed SARS-CoV-2 infection or an uninfected control (not recorded which). Source material: whole blood. The gene calls are TRBV29-1 and TRBJ2-6; no clear D gene. This chain's CDR3 is CSVLHRSGANVLTF. CDR3 sequence (DNA): TGCAGCGTTCTCCACCGCTCTGGGGCCAACGTCCTGACTTTC.